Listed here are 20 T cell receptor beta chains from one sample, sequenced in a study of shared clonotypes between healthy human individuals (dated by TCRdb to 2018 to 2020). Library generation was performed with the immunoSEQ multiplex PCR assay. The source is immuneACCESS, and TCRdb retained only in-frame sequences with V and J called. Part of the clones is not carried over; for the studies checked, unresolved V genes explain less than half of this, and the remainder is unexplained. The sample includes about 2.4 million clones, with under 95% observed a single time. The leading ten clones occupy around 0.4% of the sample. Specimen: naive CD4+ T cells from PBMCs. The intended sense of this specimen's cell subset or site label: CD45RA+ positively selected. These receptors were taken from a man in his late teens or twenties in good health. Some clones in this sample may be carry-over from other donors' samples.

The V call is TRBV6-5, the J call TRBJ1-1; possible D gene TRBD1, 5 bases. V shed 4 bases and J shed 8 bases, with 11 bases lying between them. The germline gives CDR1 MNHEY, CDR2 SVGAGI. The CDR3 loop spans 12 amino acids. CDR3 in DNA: TGTGCCAGCAGTTCGACCGGGACGGAAGCTTTCTTT. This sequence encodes CASSSTGTEAFF.

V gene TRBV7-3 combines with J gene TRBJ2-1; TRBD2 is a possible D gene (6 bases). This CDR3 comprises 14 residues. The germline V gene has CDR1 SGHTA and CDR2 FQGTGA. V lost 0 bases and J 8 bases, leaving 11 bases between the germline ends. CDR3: CASSLTRDSDEQFF. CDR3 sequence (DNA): TGTGCCAGCAGCTTAACACGGGACTCTGATGAGCAGTTCTTC.

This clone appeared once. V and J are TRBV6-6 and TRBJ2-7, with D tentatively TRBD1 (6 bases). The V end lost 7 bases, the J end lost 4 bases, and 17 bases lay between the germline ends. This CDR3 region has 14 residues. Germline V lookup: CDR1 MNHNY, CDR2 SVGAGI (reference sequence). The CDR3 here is CASNLGGQSYEQYF. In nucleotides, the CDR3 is TGTGCCAGCAACCTGGGCGGACAGAGTTACGAGCAGTACTTC.

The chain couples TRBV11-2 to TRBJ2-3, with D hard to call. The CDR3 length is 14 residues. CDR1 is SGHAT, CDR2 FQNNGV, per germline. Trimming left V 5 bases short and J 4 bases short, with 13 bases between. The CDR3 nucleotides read TGTGCCAGCAGCCCCCGAAGGGTCGCAGATACGCAGTATTTT. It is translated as CASSPRRVADTQYF.

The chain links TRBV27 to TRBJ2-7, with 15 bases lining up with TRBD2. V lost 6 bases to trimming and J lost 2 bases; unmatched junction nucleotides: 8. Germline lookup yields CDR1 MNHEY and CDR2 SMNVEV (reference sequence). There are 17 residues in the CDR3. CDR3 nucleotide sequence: TGTGCCAGCAGGACCGTGGGACTAGCGGGAGGACCCTACGAGCAGTACTTC. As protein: CASRTVGLAGGPYEQYF.

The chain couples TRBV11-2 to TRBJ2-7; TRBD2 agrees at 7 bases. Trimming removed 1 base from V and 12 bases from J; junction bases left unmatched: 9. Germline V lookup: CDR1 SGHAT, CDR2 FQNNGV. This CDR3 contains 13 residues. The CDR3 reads CASSLVLGGGRYF. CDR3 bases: TGTGCCAGCAGCTTAGTGCTGGGGGGGGGTCGGTACTTC.

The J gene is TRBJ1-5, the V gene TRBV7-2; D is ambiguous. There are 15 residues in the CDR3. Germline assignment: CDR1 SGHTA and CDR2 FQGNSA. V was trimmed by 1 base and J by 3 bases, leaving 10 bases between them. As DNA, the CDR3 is TGTGCCAGCAGCTTAGTAGGCGGCAACAATCAGCCCCAGCATTTT. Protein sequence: CASSLVGGNNQPQHF. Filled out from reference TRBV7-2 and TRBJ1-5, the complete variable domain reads GAGVSQSPSNKVTEKGKDVELRCDPISGHTALYWYRQSLGQGLEFLIYFQGNSAPDKSGLPSDRFSAERTGGSVSTLTIQRTQQEDSAVYLCASSLVGGNNQPQHFGDGTRLSIL.

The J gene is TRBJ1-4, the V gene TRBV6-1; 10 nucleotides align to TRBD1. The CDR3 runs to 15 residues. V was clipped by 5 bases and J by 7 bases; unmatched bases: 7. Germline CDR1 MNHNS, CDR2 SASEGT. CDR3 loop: CASSFIRTGGEKLFF. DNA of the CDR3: TGTGCCAGCAGTTTCATTAGGACAGGGGGTGAAAAACTGTTTTTT.

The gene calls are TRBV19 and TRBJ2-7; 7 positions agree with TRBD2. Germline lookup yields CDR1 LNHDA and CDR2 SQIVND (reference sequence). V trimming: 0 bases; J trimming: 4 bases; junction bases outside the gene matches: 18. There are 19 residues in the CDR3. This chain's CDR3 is CASSIDGRAYEPGPYEQYF. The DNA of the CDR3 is TGTGCCAGTAGTATAGATGGGAGGGCCTATGAACCCGGACCATACGAGCAGTACTTC.

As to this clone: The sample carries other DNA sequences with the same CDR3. This CDR3 reads CASSSQGTDTQYF. In DNA, the CDR3 is TGTGCCAGCAGCTCCCAGGGGACAGATACGCAGTATTTT. This chain joins TRBV5-4 and TRBJ2-3; perhaps TRBD1 as D (6 bases). The CDR3 is made up of 13 amino acids. CDR1 is SGHNT and CDR2 is YYREEE in the germline V gene (reference sequence). V was trimmed by 3 bases and J by 3 bases, leaving 8 bases between them. The variable domain in full, completed from reference TRBV5-4 and TRBJ2-3, reads ETGVTQSPTHLIKTRGQQVTLRCSSQSGHNTVSWYQQALGQGPQFIFQYYREEENGRGNFPPRFSGLQFPNYSSELNVNALELDDSALYLCASSSQGTDTQYFGPGTRLTVL.

The CDR3 here is CASSPHAGGTYNEQFF. The CDR3 DNA sequence: TGTGCCAGCAGCCCCCACGCTGGCGGGACCTACAATGAGCAGTTCTTC. The V and J genes are TRBV7-3 and TRBJ2-1; TRBD2 might be the D (6 bases). Trimming removed 5 bases at V and 2 bases at J, with 16 bases between. Germline assignment: CDR1 SGHTA and CDR2 FQGTGA. The CDR3 spans 16 residues. The full variable domain, rest sourced from reference TRBV7-3 and TRBJ2-1, is GAGVSQTPSNKVTEKGKYVELRCDPISGHTALYWYRQSLGQGPEFLIYFQGTGAADDSGLPNDRFFAVRPEGSVSTLKIQRTERGDSAVYLCASSPHAGGTYNEQFFGPGTRLTVL.

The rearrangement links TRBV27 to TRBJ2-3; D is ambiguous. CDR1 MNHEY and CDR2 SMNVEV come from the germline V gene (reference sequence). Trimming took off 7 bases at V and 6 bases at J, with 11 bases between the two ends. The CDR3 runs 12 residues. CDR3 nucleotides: TGTGCCAGCAAGGGCCTGTCGGATACGCAGTATTTT. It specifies CASKGLSDTQYF.

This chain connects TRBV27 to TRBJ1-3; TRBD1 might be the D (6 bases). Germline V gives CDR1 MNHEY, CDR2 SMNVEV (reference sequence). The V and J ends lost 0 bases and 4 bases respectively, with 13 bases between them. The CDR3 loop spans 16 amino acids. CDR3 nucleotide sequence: TGTGCCAGCAGTTTATCTCGCGGGGGGCCAGGAAACACCATATATTTT. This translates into CASSLSRGGPGNTIYF.

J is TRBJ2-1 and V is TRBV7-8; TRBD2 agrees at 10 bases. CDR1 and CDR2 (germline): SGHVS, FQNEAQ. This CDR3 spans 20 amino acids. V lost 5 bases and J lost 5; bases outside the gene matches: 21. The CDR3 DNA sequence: TGTGCCAGCAGCCCAGGACTAAGCGGGAGGGGGGCCACTGAACACAATGAGCAGTTCTTC. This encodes CASSPGLSGRGATEHNEQFF.

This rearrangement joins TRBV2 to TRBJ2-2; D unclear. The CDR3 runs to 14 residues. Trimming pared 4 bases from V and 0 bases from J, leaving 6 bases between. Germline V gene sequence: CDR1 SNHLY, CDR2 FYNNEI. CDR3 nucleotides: TGTGCCAGCAGTGCGGAGTCGAACACCGGGGAGCTGTTTTTT. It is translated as CASSAESNTGELFF.

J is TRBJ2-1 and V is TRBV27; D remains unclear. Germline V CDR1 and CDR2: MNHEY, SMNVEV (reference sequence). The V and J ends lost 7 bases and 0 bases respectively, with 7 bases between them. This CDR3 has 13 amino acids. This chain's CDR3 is CASTTPSYNEQFF. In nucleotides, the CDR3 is TGTGCCAGCACGACACCCTCCTACAATGAGCAGTTCTTC.

In nucleotides, the CDR3 is TGTGCCAGCAGCCGTGACAGATTCTCTGGAAACACCATATATTTT. It specifies CASSRDRFSGNTIYF. The chain recombines TRBV6-5 with TRBJ1-3; D is possibly TRBD1 (5 bases). The CDR3 is made up of 15 amino acids. Trimming shortened V by 6 bases and J by 0 bases, and 12 bases separated the two germline ends. Per the germline V gene, CDR1 is MNHEY and CDR2 is SVGAGI.

CDR3 sequence: CAGARGQNYGYTF. Written as DNA, the CDR3 is TGTGCCGGCGCGAGGGGACAAAACTATGGCTACACCTTC. J is TRBJ1-2 and V is TRBV5-4; a possible D gene is TRBD1 (6 bases). Germline assignment: CDR1 SGHNT and CDR2 YYREEE (reference sequence). The CDR3 extends over 13 amino acids. V gave up 10 bases and J gave up 2 bases, with 15 bases separating them.

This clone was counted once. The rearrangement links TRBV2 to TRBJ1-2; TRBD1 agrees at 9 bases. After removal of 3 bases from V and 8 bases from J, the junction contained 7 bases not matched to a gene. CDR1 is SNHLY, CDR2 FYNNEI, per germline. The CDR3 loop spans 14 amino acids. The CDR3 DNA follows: TGTGCCAGCAGTGAGGGGACAGGGAGTTGGGGCTACACCTTC. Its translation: CASSEGTGSWGYTF.

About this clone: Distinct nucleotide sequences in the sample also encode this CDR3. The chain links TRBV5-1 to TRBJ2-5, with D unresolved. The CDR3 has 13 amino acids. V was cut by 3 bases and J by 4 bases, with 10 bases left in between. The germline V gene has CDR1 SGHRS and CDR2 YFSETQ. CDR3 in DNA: TGCGCCAGCAGCTCTGACTCGGGAGAGACCCAGTACTTC. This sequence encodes CASSSDSGETQYF.